This entry concerns a single TCR beta chain. No antigen is known for it. These data come from a study of radiotherapy plus CTLA-4 blockade in lung cancer. General study findings and limits: Blood TCR clones of tumor origin expanded after radiotherapy plus ipilimumab.

Profiling relied on immunoSEQ multiplex PCR, and the TCRdb table lists in-frame clones only, not all of them. The table records roughly 110,000 clones, about 80% of them present only once. CDR3 length equals 15 residues. J gave up 14 bases and V 0 bases, and 14 bases lay outside the gene matches. The germline V gene has CDR1 SGDLS and CDR2 YYNGEE. The sample consisted of peripheral blood, taken from a patient treated with radiotherapy plus ipilimumab. The J gene is TRBJ2-3, the V gene TRBV9, with 8 positions matching TRBD2. This receptor was taken from a human donor with non-small cell lung cancer that progressed on radiotherapy plus ipilimumab. Some clones in this sample may be carry-over from other donors' samples. The chain's CDR3 is CASSVEGAGGQPRYF. The DNA for the CDR3 is TGTGCCAGCAGCGTAGAAGGGGCGGGGGGCCAGCCGAGGTATTTT. Combining the CDR3 with reference TRBV9 and TRBJ2-3 gives the whole variable domain DSGVTQTPKHLITATGQRVTLRCSPRSGDLSVYWYQQSLDQGLQFLIQYYNGEERAKGNILERFSAQQFPDLHSELNLSSLELGDSALYFCASSVEGAGGQPRYFGPGTRLTVL.